The 16 T cell receptor beta chains listed next were all sequenced from one sample in a study of siplizumab effects on memory and regulatory T cells. Clones were read by immunoSEQ multiplex PCR, and TCRdb kept only the in-frame ones, dropping some. Found here are roughly 100,000 clones, about 94% of them singletons; the top ten hold about 1.1%. The specimen sequenced was CD4+ T cells sorted from blood. All receptors derive from a human donor in good health.

This clone was picked up one time. CDR3 loop: CASSQAVRPFYEQYF. The DNA for the CDR3 is TGCGCCAGCAGCCAAGCGGTCAGGCCCTTCTACGAGCAGTACTTC. V is TRBV4-1 and J is TRBJ2-7; D unresolved. CDR1 and CDR2 (germline): MGHRA, YSYEKL. With 1 base removed from V and 3 bases from J, the gap between germline ends came to 13 bases. CDR3 length: 15 residues.

The chain uses TRBV30 and TRBJ2-3; the D gene is possibly TRBD1 (5 bases). Germline V gives CDR1 GTSNPN, CDR2 SVGIG (reference sequence). V shed 1 base and J shed 7 bases, with 12 bases lying between them. This CDR3 has 13 residues. Written as DNA, the CDR3 is TGTGCCTGGAGTGACAGGCGTTTTTATACGCAGTATTTT. Encoded protein: CAWSDRRFYTQYF.

J is TRBJ2-2 and V is TRBV5-4; no definite D call. The CDR3 is 16 residues long. The V gene lost 0 bases and the J gene lost 1 base, with 10 bases spanning the gap. The germline CDR1 and CDR2 sequences are SGHNT and YYREEE (reference sequence). CDR3 nucleotide sequence: TGTGCCAGCAGCTTGGGGGGTAACGGGAACACCGGGGAGCTGTTTTTT. This sequence encodes CASSLGGNGNTGELFF.

V gene TRBV2 combines with J gene TRBJ1-1; no definite D call. With 6 bases removed from V and 5 bases from J, the gap between germline ends came to 16 bases. Germline CDR1 SNHLY, CDR2 FYNNEI. The CDR3 is 14 residues long. The CDR3 DNA follows: TGTGCCAGCAGCGTCGAAGGAGGGAGGACTGAAGCTTTCTTT. Translation: CASSVEGGRTEAFF.

The chain recombines TRBV5-3 with TRBJ1-3, with no clear D. TRBV5-3 is annotated as an ORF whose role is uncertain. Trimming cost V 2 bases and J 2 bases, with 8 bases left between them. The CDR3 runs 14 residues. CDR3 DNA sequence: TGTGCCAGAAGCTTCGCGAAGGCTGGAAACACCATATATTTT. Residues: CARSFAKAGNTIYF.

The chain links TRBV29-1 to TRBJ2-7; 15 bases are a match to TRBD2. This CDR3 has 17 amino acids. V gave up 6 bases and J gave up 1 base; unmatched junction bases: 10. Germline assignment: CDR1 SQVTM and CDR2 ANQGSEA. CDR3 in amino acids: CSVQPGLAGGGSYEQYF. CDR3 in DNA: TGCAGCGTCCAACCGGGACTAGCGGGAGGAGGGTCCTACGAGCAGTACTTC.

The chain is built from TRBV11-3 and TRBJ2-1, with D tentatively TRBD2 (6 bases). Trimming pared 1 base from V and 9 bases from J, leaving 10 bases between. The CDR3 length is 13 residues. Per germline, CDR1 SGHNT and CDR2 YENEEA. In nucleotides, the CDR3 is TGTGCCAGCAGCTTAGTTTTGGGGGGTGAGCAGTTCTTC. It yields the protein CASSLVLGGEQFF.

The DNA of the CDR3 is TGCGCCAGCAGCTTGGACGGGAGGACCGAGCAGTACTTC. Translation gives CASSLDGRTEQYF. The chain has TRBV5-1 and TRBJ2-7, with TRBD2 identical over 7 bases. CDR3 length equals 13 residues. Germline V gene data show CDR1 as SGHRS and CDR2 as YFSETQ. The junction had 3 bases not matched to a gene; V was cut back by 0 bases and J by 6 bases.

The CDR3: CASSSRPSGANVLTF. CDR3 bases: TGTGCCAGCAGCTCCCGGCCATCGGGGGCCAACGTCCTGACTTTC. V gene TRBV9 combines with J gene TRBJ2-6; D is ambiguous. The CDR3 has 15 residues. Germline values: CDR1 SGDLS, CDR2 YYNGEE. Deletions cut 4 bases from V and 4 bases from J, with 12 bases between.

The genes are TRBV19 and TRBJ2-1, with D possibly matching TRBD2 (5 bases). CDR1 and CDR2 (germline): LNHDA, SQIVND (reference sequence). Trimming removed 7 bases at V and 5 bases at J, with 18 bases between. CDR3 length: 15 amino acids. CDR3 sequence reads: CASKMRVERNNEQFF. CDR3 nucleotide sequence: TGTGCCAGTAAAATGCGGGTAGAACGGAACAATGAGCAGTTCTTC.

The chain has TRBV9 and TRBJ2-2, with a possible D match to TRBD1 (6 bases). The V gene's germline CDR1 is SGDLS and CDR2 YYNGEE. Trimming removed 5 bases from V and 5 bases from J, with 13 bases in between. CDR3 size: 14 residues. In DNA, the CDR3 is TGTGCCAGCAGGTACAGGGTCGGGACCGGGGAGCTGTTTTTT. Translation: CASRYRVGTGELFF.

V gene TRBV7-9 combines with J gene TRBJ2-1, with D perhaps matching TRBD2 (5 bases). The V and J ends lost 5 bases and 2 bases respectively, with 16 bases between them. Germline CDR1 and CDR2: SEHNR and FQNEAQ (reference sequence). The CDR3 totals 16 residues. The DNA of the CDR3 is TGTGCCAGCAGCCCACCGCTAATGCGGGCCTACAATGAGCAGTTCTTC. As protein: CASSPPLMRAYNEQFF.

This sequence joins TRBV19 and TRBJ2-1; TRBD2 matches 8 bases. Trimming took 4 bases from V and 4 from J; bases not matched to a gene: 6. Germline CDR1 reads LNHDA; CDR2 reads SQIVND (reference sequence). The CDR3 length is 15 residues. For the CDR3, the DNA is TGTGCCAGTAGTACGGGAGGGCAGAAGTACAATGAGCAGTTCTTC. It translates to CASSTGGQKYNEQFF.

This chain links TRBV10-3 with TRBJ2-1, with D possibly being TRBD2 (6 bases). The ends were cut back, 0 bases at V and 5 bases at J, with 11 bases in the middle. This CDR3 is 15 amino acids long. Germline V gene data show CDR1 as ENHRY and CDR2 as SYGVKD. The CDR3 sequence is CAISESAGYNNEQFF. The CDR3 DNA reads as TGTGCCATCAGTGAGTCGGCGGGGTACAACAATGAGCAGTTCTTC.

In regard to this clone: Other DNA sequences of this sample code for an identical CDR3. The chain carries TRBV29-1 and TRBJ2-3; 7 positions agree with TRBD2. The CDR3 has 16 amino acids. CDR1 is SQVTM, CDR2 ANQGSEA, per germline. The ends lost 0 bases at V and 6 bases at J; junction bases unmatched: 12. The chain's CDR3 is CSVEDRGGGLGDTQYF. DNA of the CDR3: TGCAGCGTTGAAGATCGTGGGGGAGGGTTAGGGGATACGCAGTATTTT.

The CDR3 region has the DNA TGCGCCAGCAGCTTGAACGGCAGGGGAGAGACCCAGTACTTC. Translated: CASSLNGRGETQYF. The chain recombines TRBV5-1 with TRBJ2-5, with a weak D call TRBD1 (6 bases). This CDR3 has 14 amino acids. The germline gives CDR1 SGHRS, CDR2 YFSETQ. V was shortened by 1 base and J by 4 bases, with 11 bases between the two germline ends.